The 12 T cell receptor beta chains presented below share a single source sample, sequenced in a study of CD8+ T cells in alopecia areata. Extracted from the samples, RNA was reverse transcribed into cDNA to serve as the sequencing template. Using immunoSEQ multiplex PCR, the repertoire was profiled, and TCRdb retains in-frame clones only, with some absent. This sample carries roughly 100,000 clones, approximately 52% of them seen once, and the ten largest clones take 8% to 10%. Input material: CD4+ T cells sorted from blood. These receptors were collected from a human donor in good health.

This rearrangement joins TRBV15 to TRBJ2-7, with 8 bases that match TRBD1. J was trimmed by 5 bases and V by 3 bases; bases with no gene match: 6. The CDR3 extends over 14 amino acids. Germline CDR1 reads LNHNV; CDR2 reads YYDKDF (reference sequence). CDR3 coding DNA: TGTGCCACCAGCAGGGACAGGGCTTCGGACGAGCAGTACTTC. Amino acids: CATSRDRASDEQYF.

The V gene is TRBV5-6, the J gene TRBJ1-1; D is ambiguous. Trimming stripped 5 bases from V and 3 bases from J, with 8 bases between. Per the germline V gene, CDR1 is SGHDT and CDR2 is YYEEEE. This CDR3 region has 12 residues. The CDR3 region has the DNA TGTGCCAGCAGTCGACACCACACTGAAGCTTTCTTT. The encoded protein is CASSRHHTEAFF.

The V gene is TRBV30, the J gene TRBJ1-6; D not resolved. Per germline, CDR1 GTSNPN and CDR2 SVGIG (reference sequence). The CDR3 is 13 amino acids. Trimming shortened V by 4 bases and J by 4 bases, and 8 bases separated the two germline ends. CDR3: CAWTRQYNSPLHF. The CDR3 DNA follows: TGTGCCTGGACACGGCAGTATAATTCACCCCTCCACTTT.

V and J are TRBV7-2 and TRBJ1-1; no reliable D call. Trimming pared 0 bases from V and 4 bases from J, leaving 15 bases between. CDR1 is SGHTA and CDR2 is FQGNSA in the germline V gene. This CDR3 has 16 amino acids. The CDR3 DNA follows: TGTGCCAGCAGCTTAGCGGCCCGCGGCAGATCCACTGAAGCTTTCTTT. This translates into CASSLAARGRSTEAFF.

The CDR3 here is CASSQEPSSNEQFF. The CDR3 DNA follows: TGCGCCAGCAGCCAAGAACCGTCTAGCAATGAGCAGTTCTTC. The chain uses TRBV4-3 and TRBJ2-1; D remains ambiguous. Germline V gene sequence: CDR1 LGHNA, CDR2 YSLEER. The V end was cut by 0 bases, the J end by 6 bases, with 9 bases between. The CDR3 has 14 amino acids.

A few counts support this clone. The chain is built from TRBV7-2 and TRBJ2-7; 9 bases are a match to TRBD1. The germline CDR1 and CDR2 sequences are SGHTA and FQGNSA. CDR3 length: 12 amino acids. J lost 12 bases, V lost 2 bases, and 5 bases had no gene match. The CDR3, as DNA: TGTGCCAGCAGCTTATGGACAGGGGCCCCGTACTTC. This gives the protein CASSLWTGAPYF. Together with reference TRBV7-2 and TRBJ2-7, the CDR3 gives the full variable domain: GAGVSQSPSNKVTEKGKDVELRCDPISGHTALYWYRQSLGQGLEFLIYFQGNSAPDKSGLPSDRFSAERTGGSVSTLTIQRTQQEDSAVYLCASSLWTGAPYFGPGTRLTVT.

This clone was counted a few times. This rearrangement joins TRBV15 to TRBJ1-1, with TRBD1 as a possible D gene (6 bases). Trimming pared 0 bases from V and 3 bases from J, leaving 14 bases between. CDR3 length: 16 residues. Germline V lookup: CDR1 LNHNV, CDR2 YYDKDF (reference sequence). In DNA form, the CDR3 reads TGTGCCACCAGCAGAGACCCCGGACAGCTATACACTGAAGCTTTCTTT. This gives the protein CATSRDPGQLYTEAFF.

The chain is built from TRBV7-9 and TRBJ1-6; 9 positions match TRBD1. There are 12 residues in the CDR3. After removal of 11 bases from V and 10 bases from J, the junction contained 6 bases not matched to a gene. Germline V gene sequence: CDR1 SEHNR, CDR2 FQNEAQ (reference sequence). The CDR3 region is CAGRTGESPLHF. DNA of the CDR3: TGTGCCGGACGGACAGGGGAATCACCCCTCCACTTT.

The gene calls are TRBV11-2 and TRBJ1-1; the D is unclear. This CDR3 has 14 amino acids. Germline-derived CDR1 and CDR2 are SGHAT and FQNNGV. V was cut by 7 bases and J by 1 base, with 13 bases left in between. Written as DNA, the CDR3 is TGTGCCAGCATGAGGGAGCTTCGGAACACTGAAGCTTTCTTT. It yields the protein CASMRELRNTEAFF.

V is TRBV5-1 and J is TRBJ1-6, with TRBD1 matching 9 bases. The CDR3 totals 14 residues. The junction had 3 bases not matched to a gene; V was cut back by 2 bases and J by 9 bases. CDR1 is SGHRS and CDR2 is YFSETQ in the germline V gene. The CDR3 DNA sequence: TGCGCCAGCAGCTTCGGGACAGGGTTTTCACCCCTCCACTTT. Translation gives CASSFGTGFSPLHF. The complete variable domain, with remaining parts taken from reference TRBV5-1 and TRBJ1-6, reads KAGVTQTPRYLIKTRGQQVTLSCSPISGHRSVSWYQQTPGQGLQFLFEYFSETQRNKGNFPGRFSGRQFSNSRSEMNVSTLELGDSALYLCASSFGTGFSPLHFGNGTRLTVT.

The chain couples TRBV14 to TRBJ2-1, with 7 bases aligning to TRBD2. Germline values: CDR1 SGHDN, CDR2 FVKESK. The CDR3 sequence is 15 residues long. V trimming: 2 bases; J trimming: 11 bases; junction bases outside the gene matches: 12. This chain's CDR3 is CASSQLTAGPRKQFF. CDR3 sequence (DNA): TGTGCCAGCAGCCAATTGACAGCGGGGCCTCGCAAGCAGTTCTTC. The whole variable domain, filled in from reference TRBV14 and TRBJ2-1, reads EAGVTQFPSHSVIEKGQTVTLRCDPISGHDNLYWYRRVMGKEIKFLLHFVKESKQDESGMPNNRFLAERTGGTYSTLKVQPAELEDSGVYFCASSQLTAGPRKQFFGPGTRLTVL.

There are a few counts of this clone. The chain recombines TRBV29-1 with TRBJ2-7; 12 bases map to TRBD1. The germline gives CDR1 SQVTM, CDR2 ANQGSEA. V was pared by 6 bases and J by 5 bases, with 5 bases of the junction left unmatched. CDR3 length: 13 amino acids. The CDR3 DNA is TGCAGCGTGGGACAGGGGGCTTGGGACGAGCAGTACTTC. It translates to CSVGQGAWDEQYF.